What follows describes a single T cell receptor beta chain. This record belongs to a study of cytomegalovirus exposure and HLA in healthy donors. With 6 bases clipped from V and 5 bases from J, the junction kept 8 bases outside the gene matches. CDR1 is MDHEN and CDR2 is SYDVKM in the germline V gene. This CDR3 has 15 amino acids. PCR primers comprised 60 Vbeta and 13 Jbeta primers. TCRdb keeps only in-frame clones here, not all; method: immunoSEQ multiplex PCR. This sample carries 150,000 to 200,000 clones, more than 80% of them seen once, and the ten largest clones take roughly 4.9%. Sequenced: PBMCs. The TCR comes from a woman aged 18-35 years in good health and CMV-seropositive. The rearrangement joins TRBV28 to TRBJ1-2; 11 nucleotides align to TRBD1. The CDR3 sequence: CASRVTGTGGYGYTF. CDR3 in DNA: TGTGCCAGCAGGGTCACCGGGACAGGGGGTTATGGCTACACCTTC.